This TCR beta chain was recovered during a study of T-cell memory formation after mild COVID-19. Findings and caveats of the study: Confirmation of SARS-CoV-2 specificity was lacking for second-wave clones peaking day 37.

TCRdb reprocessed the 5' RACE reads with MiXCR, giving one entry per CDR3 protein. Of about 350,000 distinct CDR3 sequences in the sample, roughly an eighth were seen once. About this clonotype itself: Its antigen remains unidentified.

The clonotype originates from a man aged 18 to 35 who had mild COVID-19 (a few samples of this study predate the infection). Cell type and time point are not known. Material: PBMCs or a T cell subset sorted from them (not recorded which).

The CDR3 region has the DNA TGCAGTGCTCAACACCCGGGACAGCCTAACACTGAAGCTTTCTTT. Its protein is CSAQHPGQPNTEAFF. The J gene is TRBJ1-1, the V gene TRBV20-1, with TRBD1 matching 7 bases. This CDR3 is 15 amino acids long. Germline lookup yields CDR1 DFQATT and CDR2 SNEGSKA (reference sequence). Germline trimming cut 5 bases from V and 2 bases from J; bases unmatched to any gene: 11.